This entry describes one T cell receptor beta chain. Its cognate antigen is unknown. This sample stems from a study of regulatory T cells in long-lasting Graves disease. Notes on the study in general: Compared with new cases, persistent Graves' patients showed reduced TCR diversity. Persistent disease favored TRBV28, TRBJ1-2 and TRBJ2-5.

The CDR3 extends over 14 amino acids. V lost 1 base and J lost 11, with 12 bases in between. The V gene's germline CDR1 is MNHEY and CDR2 SVGAGI. Stated time point: newly diagnosed GD, antithyroid drugs for less than 3 months. Researchers made the TCR library from RNA that was extracted from PBMCs. With iRepertoire HTBI primers and Arm-PCR of CDR3 regions, TCR beta libraries were built. TCRdb passed the multiplex PCR reads through MiXCR, listing each CDR3 protein once. The data hold around 480,000 distinct CDR3 sequences, with about 15% observed a single time. In addition, the sample was reused for a study of T cells in Graves' hyperthyroidism and ophthalmopathy. From that study: Ophthalmopathy was separated from stable hyperthyroidism by a 13 V-J model.

The TCR sequence derives from a woman aged 35-65 years with Graves disease. The sequencing here drew on peripheral blood mononuclear cells (PBMCs), taken at new diagnosis, from a patient treated with antithyroid drugs. V usage is TRBV6-5 and J usage is TRBJ1-6, with D possibly being TRBD1 (6 bases). The CDR3 DNA is TGTGCCAGCAGTTACTTGCAGGGGAGCCCACCCCTCCACTTT. Amino acids: CASSYLQGSPPLHF.